The 24 T cell receptor beta chains listed next were all sequenced from one sample in a study of monozygotic twins with inflammatory bowel disease. TCRdb reprocessed the 5' RACE reads and reports one entry per CDR3 protein, with no DNA. In all, the sample yields a few hundred thousand distinct CDR3 sequences. The specimen was blood. The receptors were gathered from a human donor with ulcerative colitis or Crohn's disease, or a healthy co-twin of an affected twin (not recorded which).

This chain connects TRBV10-3 to TRBJ2-1; TCRdb proposes TRBD1, but this gene call is untestable without DNA. Germline lookup yields CDR1 ENHRY and CDR2 SYGVKD. The CDR3 loop spans 14 amino acids. CDR3 amino acids: CAISADSNINEQFF.

The chain is built from TRBV7-2 and TRBJ1-5; TCRdb selects TRBD1, and the lack of DNA leaves this call unchecked. Germline V gene data show CDR1 as SGHTA and CDR2 as FQGNSA. This CDR3 contains 15 residues. The CDR3: CASSSTRGTNQPQHF.

This chain joins TRBV5-6 and TRBJ2-7; TCRdb lists TRBD2, though no DNA is available to test this call. Germline CDR1 is SGHDT and CDR2 is YYEEEE. This CDR3 region has 15 residues. CDR3 amino acids: CASSLAGGTNYEQYF.

The chain combines TRBV11-2 with TRBJ1-2. CDR3 length equals 13 residues. CDR1 and CDR2 from the germline V gene are SGHAT and FQNNGV. The CDR3 is CASSLGRYVGYTF. The entire variable domain, with the rest obtained from reference TRBV11-2 and TRBJ1-2, is as follows: EAGVAQSPRYKIIEKRQSVAFWCNPISGHATLYWYQQILGQGPKLLIQFQNNGVVDDSQLPKDRFSAERLKGVDSTLKIQPAKLEDSAVYLCASSLGRYVGYTFGSGTRLTVV.

The genes are TRBV20-1 and TRBJ2-7; the TCRdb D gene call, TRBD1, has no DNA to confirm it. There are 15 residues in the CDR3. CDR1 DFQATT and CDR2 SNEGSKA come from the germline V gene (reference sequence). This CDR3 is CSARDLGTASYEQYF.

J is TRBJ1-6 and V is TRBV6-2 or TRBV6-3; TCRdb reports TRBD1, a call that lacks DNA to check it against. The length of the CDR3 is 13 residues. Germline assignment: CDR1 MNHEY and CDR2 SVGEGT. The CDR3 region is CASEGQGNSPLHF.

The V call is TRBV29-1, the J call TRBJ1-2; TCRdb indicates TRBD1, and absent DNA this call remains unverified. Germline V CDR1 and CDR2: SQVTM, ANQGSEA. The CDR3 runs 14 residues. Here the CDR3 reads CSVAISRYQGGYTF.

V usage is TRBV20-1 and J usage is TRBJ2-2; the D call of TRBD1 rests on TCRdb alone, since no DNA is present to check it. CDR1 is DFQATT and CDR2 is SNEGSKA in the germline V gene (reference sequence). There are 13 residues in the CDR3. This CDR3 is CSAHRGNTGELFF.

The rearrangement links TRBV18 to TRBJ2-1. There are 12 residues in the CDR3. Per germline, CDR1 KGHSH and CDR2 LQKENI. CDR3 sequence: CASSPPSGEQFF. Using reference TRBV18 and TRBJ2-1 for the parts outside the CDR3, the full variable domain is NAGVMQNPRHLVRRRGQEARLRCSPMKGHSHVYWYRQLPEEGLKFMVYLQKENIIDESGMPKERFSAEFPKEGPSILRIQQVVRGDSAAYFCASSPPSGEQFFGPGTRLTVL.

The rearrangement links TRBV6-5 to TRBJ2-7. This CDR3 contains 14 residues. The germline gives CDR1 MNHEY, CDR2 SVGAGI. The CDR3 loop is CASSYSGRSYEQYF.

The J gene is TRBJ1-2, the V gene TRBV5-6. This CDR3 comprises 17 residues. Germline CDR1 is SGHDT and CDR2 is YYEEEE. This CDR3 is CASSLFSPRPTNYGYTF.

This chain uses TRBV5-1 with TRBJ2-1; TCRdb proposes TRBD2, but this gene call is untestable without DNA. The germline V gene encodes CDR1 SGHRS and CDR2 YFSETQ. This CDR3 has 15 residues. The CDR3 sequence: CASSLALAGVIEQFF. Full variable domain (rest looked up from reference TRBV5-1 and TRBJ2-1): KAGVTQTPRYLIKTRGQQVTLSCSPISGHRSVSWYQQTPGQGLQFLFEYFSETQRNKGNFPGRFSGRQFSNSRSEMNVSTLELGDSALYLCASSLALAGVIEQFFGPGTRLTVL.

The V call is TRBV7-2, the J call TRBJ2-5. Germline V gene data show CDR1 as SGHTA and CDR2 as FQGNSA. This CDR3 contains 13 residues. The CDR3 here is CASSLRVGETQYF.

V is TRBV7-2 and J is TRBJ1-2. Germline CDR1 is SGHTA and CDR2 is FQGNSA. The CDR3 runs to 19 residues. CDR3 amino acids: CASSLTSGGRQGAYYGYTF.

V usage is TRBV20-1 and J usage is TRBJ2-3; absent DNA, TCRdb's TRBD2 call cannot be checked. The CDR3 is made up of 14 amino acids. Per germline, CDR1 DFQATT and CDR2 SNEGSKA (reference sequence). CDR3 sequence: CSARTEVSTDTQYF.

The J gene is TRBJ1-1, the V gene TRBV7-2. CDR1 and CDR2 (germline): SGHTA, FQGNSA. This CDR3 spans 15 amino acids. CDR3 loop: CASSVRIGYLTEAFF.

The genes are TRBV14 and TRBJ1-2. The length of the CDR3 is 15 residues. Germline assignment: CDR1 SGHDN and CDR2 FVKESK. The CDR3 reads CASSQDSLVGPGYTF.

The chain uses TRBV7-6 and TRBJ2-1; TCRdb names TRBD1, which stays unverified in the absence of DNA. This CDR3 region has 12 residues. Germline V CDR1 and CDR2: SGHVS, FNYEAQ. CDR3 residues: CASSLWGSEQFF.

The chain has TRBV29-1 and TRBJ2-5. The germline V gene encodes CDR1 SQVTM and CDR2 ANQGSEA. This CDR3 has 14 amino acids. CDR3 protein: CSPNDPQRQETQYF.

The chain has TRBV4-2 and TRBJ1-4; TCRdb gives TRBD1 as the D gene, but with no DNA this cannot be confirmed. CDR1 and CDR2 from the germline V gene are LGHNA and YNFKEQ. The CDR3 is made up of 15 amino acids. The chain's CDR3 is CASSQRTGGGEKLFF.

The gene calls are TRBV20-1 and TRBJ2-5; TCRdb proposes TRBD2, but this gene call is untestable without DNA. The CDR3 sequence is 15 residues long. CDR1 DFQATT and CDR2 SNEGSKA come from the germline V gene (reference sequence). Here the CDR3 reads CSARGSGGHQETQYF.

V gene TRBV6-5 combines with J gene TRBJ1-2. Germline V gene lookup returns CDR1 MNHEY and CDR2 SVGAGI. CDR3 length equals 14 residues. CDR3 protein: CASSYDPTNYGYTF.

CDR3 sequence reads: CSVEPEETQYF. The rearrangement joins TRBV29-1 to TRBJ2-5. The CDR3 has 11 residues. Germline V gives CDR1 SQVTM, CDR2 ANQGSEA.

The rearrangement links TRBV29-1 to TRBJ2-7; the TCRdb D gene call, TRBD2, has no DNA to confirm it. Per germline, CDR1 SQVTM and CDR2 ANQGSEA. This CDR3 is 14 amino acids long. The CDR3 spells CSVGGLAGFYEQYF.